Listed below are T cell receptor beta chains from one sample, sequenced in a study of immune evolution from preneoplasia to lung adenocarcinoma. TCRdb's copy holds only in-frame clones and misses some; the assay was immunoSEQ multiplex PCR. This sample has 6,000 to 7,500 clones, with about 77% found just once. Sequenced input: FFPE minimally invasive lung adenocarcinoma tissue. The receptors stem from a person aged 45-69 years with lung adenocarcinoma. Both conserved end residues are part of each CDR3. The D gene is left open where the match is weak. Clone size is stated in some rows and not others, as once, few, many or a class when expanded.

D	J	size	V	CDR3	DNA
NA	TRBJ2-7	NA	TRBV5-6	CASSPLGAPGNYEQYF	TGTGCCAGCAGCCCCCTTGGGGCTCCGGGGAACTACGAGCAGTACTTC
TRBD1	TRBJ2-7	NA	TRBV6-5	CASRRPGQSYYEQYF	TGTGCCAGCAGGAGACCGGGACAGAGTTACTACGAGCAGTACTTC
NA	TRBJ2-6	NA	TRBV5-6	CASSLGATGANVLTF	TGTGCCAGCAGCTTGGGGGCAACTGGGGCCAACGTCCTGACTTTC
NA	TRBJ2-3	NA	TRBV2	CASSYNTDTQYF	TGTGCCAGCAGCTATAACACAGATACGCAGTATTTT
TRBD1	TRBJ1-5	once	TRBV9	CASSPGQGRNQPQHF	TGTGCCAGCAGCCCCGGACAGGGGCGCAATCAGCCCCAGCATTTT
TRBD1	TRBJ2-3	NA	TRBV4-1	CASSQQGQGAGDTQYF	TGCGCCAGCAGCCAACAGGGACAGGGGGCGGGAGATACGCAGTATTTT
NA	TRBJ2-7	NA	TRBV6-9	CASTKGGREQYF	TGTGCCAGCACAAAGGGGGGGCGCGAGCAGTACTTC
NA	TRBJ2-7	NA	TRBV4-3	CASSQTSLSYEQYF	TGCGCCAGCAGCCAAACTAGCTTATCCTACGAGCAGTACTTC
NA	TRBJ1-5	NA	TRBV6-4	CASSESSGQPQHF	TGTGCCAGCAGTGAGTCCTCAGGTCAGCCCCAGCATTTT
NA	TRBJ1-1	few	TRBV2	CASARYGGSEAFF	TGTGCCAGCGCCCGGTACGGGGGCTCTGAAGCTTTCTTT
TRBD1	TRBJ1-6	NA	TRBV4-1	CASSQDRVRGTGNSPLHF	TGCGCCAGCAGCCAAGATCGGGTCAGGGGGACTGGTAATTCACCCCTCCACTTT
TRBD1	TRBJ2-3	NA	TRBV29-1	CSVDTDRDSTDTQYF	TGCAGCGTTGATACTGACAGGGATAGCACAGATACGCAGTATTTT
NA	TRBJ1-4	NA	TRBV6-6	CASKGGNYEKLFF	TGTGCCAGCAAAGGGGGGAATTATGAAAAACTGTTTTTT
TRBD1	TRBJ1-5	once	TRBV6-1	CASSEGAGGYSNQPQHF	TGTGCCAGCAGTGAAGGGGCAGGGGGATATAGCAATCAGCCCCAGCATTTT
NA	TRBJ2-3	NA	TRBV7-9	CASSSVGDTQYF	TGTGCCAGCAGCTCAGTCGGGGATACGCAGTATTTT
TRBD1	TRBJ1-5	NA	TRBV6-1	CASSEEGAGWGNQPQHF	TGTGCCAGCAGTGAAGAGGGGGCGGGGTGGGGCAATCAGCCCCAGCATTTT
TRBD1	TRBJ1-4	NA	TRBV5-4	CASSENRGGNEKLFF	TGTGCCAGCAGCGAAAACAGGGGGGGTAATGAAAAACTGTTTTTT
TRBD1	TRBJ2-1	NA	TRBV7-9	CASGGQGAGEQFF	TGTGCCAGTGGGGGACAGGGGGCTGGTGAGCAGTTCTTC
TRBD2	TRBJ2-1	NA	TRBV14	CASSQDVSRLADFNEQFF	TGTGCCAGCAGCCAAGACGTCTCCCGCCTAGCGGATTTCAATGAGCAGTTCTTC
TRBD1	TRBJ2-1	once	TRBV2	CASSGTVQYNEQFF	TGTGCCAGTTCAGGGACAGTGCAGTACAATGAGCAGTTCTTC
NA	TRBJ1-2	NA	TRBV4-1	CASSQGSVFYGYTF	TGCGCCAGCAGCCAAGGGTCAGTTTTCTATGGCTACACCTTC
TRBD2	TRBJ2-7	NA	TRBV7-3	CASSASGGSYEQYF	TGTGCCAGCAGTGCTAGCGGGGGTTCCTACGAGCAGTACTTC
TRBD1	TRBJ1-1	NA	TRBV6-4	CASRATGGSNTEAFF	TGTGCCAGCAGGGCAACAGGGGGTTCGAACACTGAAGCTTTCTTT
TRBD1	TRBJ1-5	NA	TRBV10-3	CAISPGTGDQPQHF	TGTGCCATCAGTCCCGGGACAGGGGATCAGCCCCAGCATTTT
NA	TRBJ1-3	NA	TRBV11-1	CASSYDSFSGNTIYF	TGTGCCAGCAGCTACGACAGTTTCTCTGGAAACACCATATATTTT
NA	TRBJ2-7	NA	TRBV6-6	CASSSAGFSYEQYF	TGTGCCAGCAGTTCCGCGGGCTTTTCCTACGAGCAGTACTTC
NA	TRBJ2-2	once	TRBV28	CASSSSGFLGGVRTGELFF	TGTGCCAGCAGTAGTTCAGGGTTCTTAGGCGGGGTCCGTACCGGGGAGCTGTTTTTT
NA	TRBJ1-1	once	TRBV19	CASGLGTRGTEAFF	TGTGCCAGTGGGCTCGGCACACGGGGGACTGAAGCTTTCTTT
NA	TRBJ2-7	NA	TRBV10-2	CASRQTVSYEQYF	TGCGCCAGCAGACAGACTGTTTCCTACGAGCAGTACTTC
NA	TRBJ2-5	few	TRBV14	CASSRGSMGPRGTQYF	TGTGCCAGCAGCCGGGGGAGCATGGGGCCGCGAGGGACCCAGTACTTC
TRBD1	TRBJ2-6	NA	TRBV5-4	CASSFQGGAGANVLTF	TGTGCCAGCAGCTTCCAAGGGGGCGCTGGGGCCAACGTCCTGACTTTC
TRBD1	TRBJ1-1	NA	TRBV6-4	CASSVSGGAGAFF	TGTGCCAGCAGTGTGTCAGGGGGCGCCGGGGCTTTCTTT
TRBD2	TRBJ2-1	NA	TRBV30	CAWSVLGGRNNEQFF	TGTGCCTGGAGTGTACTTGGCGGGAGGAACAATGAGCAGTTCTTC
NA	TRBJ2-3	NA	TRBV9	CASSVAGAPADTQYF	TGTGCCAGCAGCGTGGCGGGGGCCCCCGCAGATACGCAGTATTTT
TRBD1	TRBJ1-4	NA	TRBV5-1	CASSLVSGQGGEKLFF	TGCGCCAGCAGCTTGGTGTCGGGACAGGGTGGCGAAAAACTGTTTTTT
NA	TRBJ1-1	NA	TRBV29-1	CSVVTGWDTEAFF	TGCAGCGTTGTAACAGGGTGGGACACTGAAGCTTTCTTT
TRBD2	TRBJ2-3	NA	TRBV18	CASSPPLAESTDTQYF	TGTGCCAGCTCACCACCCCTAGCGGAAAGCACAGATACGCAGTATTTT